These T cell receptor beta chains were read from a single sample in a study of PD-L1 blockade in urothelial cancer. Only in-frame clones appear in the TCRdb table, and some are missing; sequencing was by immunoSEQ multiplex PCR. The profile shows 50,000 or so clones, 70% to 90% of them singletons. Sequencing was performed on PBMCs, taken around atezolizumab (anti-PD-L1) treatment. These TCRs come from a man aged 60 to 69 with urothelial cancer. Each CDR3 is given with its conserved first and last residue. Fields, in order: D gene, CDR3 length, J gene, V gene, CDR3 DNA, CDR3 protein. D genes are given only for firm matches.

>TRBD1|13|TRBJ2-7|TRBV9
TGTGCCAGCAACCGACAGGGGGCATACGAGCAGTACTTC
CASNRQGAYEQYF
>TRBD1|14|TRBJ2-7|TRBV6-5
TGTGCCAGCAGTTACGGACAGGGCGCCTACGAGCAGTACTTC
CASSYGQGAYEQYF
>.|15|TRBJ1-6|TRBV28
TGTGCCAGCAGTTTGGACAGAGACTATAATTCACCCCTCCACTTT
CASSLDRDYNSPLHF
>TRBD1|13|TRBJ2-5|TRBV6-5
TGTGCCAGCAAACCGACAGGGGTGGAGACCCAGTACTTC
CASKPTGVETQYF
>TRBD2|14|TRBJ2-1|TRBV2
TGTGCCAGCAGTGAAGGACTAGCAGGCTATGAGCAGTTCTTC
CASSEGLAGYEQFF
>.|14|TRBJ2-5|TRBV2
TGTGCCAGCAGATGGACGGAGGGGTCAGAGACCCAGTACTTC
CASRWTEGSETQYF
>.|15|TRBJ2-1|TRBV5-4
TGTGCCAGCAGCTTGGGGCCAGGGTCTCTGGATGAGCAGTTCTTC
CASSLGPGSLDEQFF
>TRBD1|14|TRBJ2-1|TRBV7-3
TGTGCCAGCAGCCGGGACAGGGGAGGCAATGAGCAGTTCTTC
CASSRDRGGNEQFF
>.|12|TRBJ1-5|TRBV23-1
TGCGCCAGCAGTCATAATCAGGGGCCCCAGCATTTT
CASSHNQGPQHF
>TRBD1|16|TRBJ1-2|TRBV11-2
TGTGCCAGCAGCTTCCTGCCTCCGGGACAGGGATCTGGCTACACCTTC
CASSFLPPGQGSGYTF